The 10 T cell receptor beta chains presented below share a single source sample, sequenced in a study of graft-versus-host responses after intestinal transplantation. Antigen specificity for these receptors is unknown. The table came from immunoSEQ multiplex PCR; TCRdb's copy has only in-frame clones and leaves some out. The sample lists more than 65,000 clones; 85% to 90% were seen once. The material was unstimulated CD4+ T cells sorted from spleen or lymph node cells, obtained before intestinal transplant. These receptors all come from a human donor who received an intestinal transplant.

The V call is TRBV6-5, the J call TRBJ2-1, with 12 positions matching TRBD2. V lost 6 bases and J lost 2; bases outside the gene matches: 2. In germline, CDR1 is MNHEY, CDR2 SVGAGI. The CDR3 runs to 15 residues. This chain's CDR3 is CASSSSGRAYNEQFF. In nucleotides, the CDR3 is TGTGCCAGCAGCTCTAGCGGGAGGGCCTACAATGAGCAGTTCTTC.

J is TRBJ2-7 and V is TRBV28; D gene uncertain. Germline V gene lookup returns CDR1 MDHEN and CDR2 SYDVKM. The CDR3 consists of 12 residues. Trimming took off 10 bases at V and 2 bases at J, with 12 bases between the two ends. The chain's CDR3 is CATVGTPYEQYF. Here the CDR3 DNA reads TGTGCCACTGTGGGCACCCCCTACGAGCAGTACTTC. The complete variable domain, with remaining parts taken from reference TRBV28 and TRBJ2-7, reads DVKVTQSSRYLVKRTGEKVFLECVQDMDHENMFWYRQDPGLGLRLIYFSYDVKMKEKGDIPEGYSVSREKKERFSLILESASTNQTSMYLCATVGTPYEQYFGPGTRLTVT.

The chain combines TRBV2 with TRBJ1-2; D ambiguous. The CDR3 contains 14 residues. V lost 6 bases, J lost 0 bases, and 11 bases lay in between. Germline values: CDR1 SNHLY, CDR2 FYNNEI. CDR3 nucleotides: TGTGCCAGCAGGGGAGACGGCCCTAACTATGGCTACACCTTC. This codes for CASRGDGPNYGYTF.

The chain links TRBV5-1 to TRBJ2-7, with 7 positions matching TRBD2. V was pared by 0 bases and J by 4 bases, with 7 bases of the junction left unmatched. The CDR3 length is 15 residues. Germline CDR1 is SGHRS and CDR2 is YFSETQ. The CDR3 coding sequence is TGCGCCAGCAGCTTGGGACCGGCTAGCGGATACGAGCAGTACTTC. It specifies CASSLGPASGYEQYF.

This clone was observed a few times. The chain uses TRBV2 and TRBJ1-6, with D maybe TRBD1 (5 bases). Germline loops: CDR1 SNHLY, CDR2 FYNNEI. CDR3 length: 14 amino acids. V shed 7 bases and J shed 10 bases, with 17 bases lying between them. CDR3: CASTQGTARSPLHF. CDR3 nucleotides: TGTGCCAGCACCCAGGGCACCGCACGGTCACCCCTCCACTTT. The whole variable domain, remainder taken from reference TRBV2 and TRBJ1-6, is EPEVTQTPSHQVTQMGQEVILRCVPISNHLYFYWYRQILGQKVEFLVSFYNNEISEKSEIFDDQFSVERPDGSNFTLKIRSTKLEDSAMYFCASTQGTARSPLHFGNGTRLTVT.

There are a few counts of this clone. This chain links TRBV5-6 with TRBJ1-3; D gene uncertain. V was shortened by 3 bases and J by 0 bases, with 4 bases between the two germline ends. Germline-derived CDR1 and CDR2 are SGHDT and YYEEEE. CDR3 size: 13 residues. The CDR3 reads CASSSYSGNTIYF. The CDR3 coding sequence is TGTGCCAGCAGCTCTTACTCTGGAAACACCATATATTTT.

This chain uses TRBV2 with TRBJ2-7; 10 bases map to TRBD2. V was pared by 8 bases and J by 0 bases, with 4 bases of the junction left unmatched. CDR1 and CDR2 from the germline V gene are SNHLY and FYNNEI. The CDR3 is 14 residues long. CDR3 amino acids: CASVAGGSSYEQYF. The CDR3 DNA sequence: TGTGCCAGCGTAGCGGGAGGAAGCTCCTACGAGCAGTACTTC.

The chain recombines TRBV7-2 with TRBJ2-2; D gene uncertain. V was cut by 3 bases and J by 0 bases, with 11 bases left in between. Germline CDR1 is SGHTA and CDR2 is FQGNSA. The length of the CDR3 is 16 residues. DNA of the CDR3: TGTGCCAGCAGCTTGGGCGCTACCTCGAACACCGGGGAGCTGTTTTTT. Amino acids: CASSLGATSNTGELFF.

This rearrangement joins TRBV9 to TRBJ1-1; 9 bases align to TRBD1. Germline assignment: CDR1 SGDLS and CDR2 YYNGEE. The CDR3 is 15 amino acids. V lost 0 bases and J lost 5; bases outside the gene matches: 5. The CDR3 DNA sequence: TGTGCCAGCAGCGTAGAGACAGGGGGGAGAACTGAAGCTTTCTTT. Encoded protein: CASSVETGGRTEAFF.

The DNA of the CDR3 is TGTGCCAGCAGCCCTAGCGGGAGGACCCACGAGCAGTACTTC. Translated: CASSPSGRTHEQYF. The rearrangement links TRBV5-4 to TRBJ2-7; 11 bases fit TRBD2. The germline gives CDR1 SGHNT, CDR2 YYREEE (reference sequence). V lost 4 bases, J lost 5 bases, and 5 bases stayed unmatched. The CDR3 has 14 amino acids.